This TCR beta chain was found in a study of cytomegalovirus exposure and HLA in healthy donors. Background on the study: An earlier analysis found some 100 million unique TCR beta sequences from approximately 170 million T cells. Study-wide points: Researchers catalogued approximately 160 TCR beta chains as cytomegalovirus-associated. In an earlier analysis, about 87% or about 30%: the productive usage of most TCR beta V segments.

Healthy individuals who donated bone marrow served as the donors. Primers: 60 Vbeta forward and 13 Jbeta reverse. Libraries were prepared by immunoSEQ multiplex PCR; TCRdb keeps only in-frame clonotypes and omits some of them. Here the sample spans 150,000 or so clones, approximately 76% being singletons. This clone was recorded once. Its antigen is unidentified. The CDR3 contains 12 residues. In germline, CDR1 is SGHRS, CDR2 YFSETQ. Trimming cost V 7 bases and J 5 bases, with 12 bases left between them. V usage is TRBV5-1 and J usage is TRBJ2-5; D possibly corresponds to TRBD2 (6 bases). The source material was PBMCs. The sequence was collected from a female donor in good health and CMV-seronegative. The CDR3 spells CASQEGRETQYF. The DNA of the CDR3 is TGCGCCAGCCAGGAGGGCCGGGAGACCCAGTACTTC.